What follows is one T cell receptor beta chain and its context. The sample is drawn from a study of blood T cell repertoires in COVID-19. Study-level background: From the United States, Italy and Spain came samples of acute and convalescent COVID-19. Nucleic acid was either cDNA or gDNA, and it came from T cells, B-cell-depleted T cells, or PBMCs.

CDR3 length: 13 amino acids. The germline V gene encodes CDR1 WSHSY and CDR2 SAAADI. The germline V and J ends were trimmed by 1 base and 4 bases, with 5 bases remaining between them. In the authors' workflow: Estimates of nucleated cell counts were drawn from the amplification of reference gene primers. Sequencing used immunoSEQ multiplex PCR; TCRdb keeps in-frame clones, though not all of them. V and J calls and clone size are those listed in that table; D and trimming were worked out from the DNA. This table has some 120,000 clones, about four fifths appearing once. The sequence came from an elderly man with active or convalescent COVID-19. The sample comprised peripheral blood. The chain uses TRBV10-2 and TRBJ1-5; D is uncertain. The CDR3 sequence: CASSEYINQPQHF. CDR3 sequence (DNA): TGCGCCAGCAGTGAGTATATAAATCAGCCCCAGCATTTT.